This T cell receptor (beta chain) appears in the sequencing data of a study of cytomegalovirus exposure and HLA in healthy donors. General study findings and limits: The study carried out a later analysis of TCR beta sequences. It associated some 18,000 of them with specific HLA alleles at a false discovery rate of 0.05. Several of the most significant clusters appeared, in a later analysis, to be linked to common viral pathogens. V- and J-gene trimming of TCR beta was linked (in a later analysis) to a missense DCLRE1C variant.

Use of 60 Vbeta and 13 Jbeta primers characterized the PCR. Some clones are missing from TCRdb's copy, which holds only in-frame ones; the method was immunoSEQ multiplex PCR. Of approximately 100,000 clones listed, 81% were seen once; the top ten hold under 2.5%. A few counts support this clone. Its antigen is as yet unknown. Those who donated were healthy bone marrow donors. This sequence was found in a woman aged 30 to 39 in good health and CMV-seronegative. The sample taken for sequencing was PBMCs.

The CDR3 sequence is CASRPTGVSTQYF. The DNA for the CDR3 is TGTGCCAGCAGACCGACAGGGGTGTCGACGCAGTATTTT. This sequence joins TRBV28 and TRBJ2-3; 8 positions match TRBD1. Looked up from germline, CDR1 is MDHEN and CDR2 is SYDVKM. V gave up 6 bases and J gave up 9 bases; unmatched junction bases: 8. The length of the CDR3 is 13 residues. The variable domain in full, with the rest retrieved from reference TRBV28 and TRBJ2-3, is DVKVTQSSRYLVKRTGEKVFLECVQDMDHENMFWYRQDPGLGLRLIYFSYDVKMKEKGDIPEGYSVSREKKERFSLILESASTNQTSMYLCASRPTGVSTQYFGPGTRLTVL.